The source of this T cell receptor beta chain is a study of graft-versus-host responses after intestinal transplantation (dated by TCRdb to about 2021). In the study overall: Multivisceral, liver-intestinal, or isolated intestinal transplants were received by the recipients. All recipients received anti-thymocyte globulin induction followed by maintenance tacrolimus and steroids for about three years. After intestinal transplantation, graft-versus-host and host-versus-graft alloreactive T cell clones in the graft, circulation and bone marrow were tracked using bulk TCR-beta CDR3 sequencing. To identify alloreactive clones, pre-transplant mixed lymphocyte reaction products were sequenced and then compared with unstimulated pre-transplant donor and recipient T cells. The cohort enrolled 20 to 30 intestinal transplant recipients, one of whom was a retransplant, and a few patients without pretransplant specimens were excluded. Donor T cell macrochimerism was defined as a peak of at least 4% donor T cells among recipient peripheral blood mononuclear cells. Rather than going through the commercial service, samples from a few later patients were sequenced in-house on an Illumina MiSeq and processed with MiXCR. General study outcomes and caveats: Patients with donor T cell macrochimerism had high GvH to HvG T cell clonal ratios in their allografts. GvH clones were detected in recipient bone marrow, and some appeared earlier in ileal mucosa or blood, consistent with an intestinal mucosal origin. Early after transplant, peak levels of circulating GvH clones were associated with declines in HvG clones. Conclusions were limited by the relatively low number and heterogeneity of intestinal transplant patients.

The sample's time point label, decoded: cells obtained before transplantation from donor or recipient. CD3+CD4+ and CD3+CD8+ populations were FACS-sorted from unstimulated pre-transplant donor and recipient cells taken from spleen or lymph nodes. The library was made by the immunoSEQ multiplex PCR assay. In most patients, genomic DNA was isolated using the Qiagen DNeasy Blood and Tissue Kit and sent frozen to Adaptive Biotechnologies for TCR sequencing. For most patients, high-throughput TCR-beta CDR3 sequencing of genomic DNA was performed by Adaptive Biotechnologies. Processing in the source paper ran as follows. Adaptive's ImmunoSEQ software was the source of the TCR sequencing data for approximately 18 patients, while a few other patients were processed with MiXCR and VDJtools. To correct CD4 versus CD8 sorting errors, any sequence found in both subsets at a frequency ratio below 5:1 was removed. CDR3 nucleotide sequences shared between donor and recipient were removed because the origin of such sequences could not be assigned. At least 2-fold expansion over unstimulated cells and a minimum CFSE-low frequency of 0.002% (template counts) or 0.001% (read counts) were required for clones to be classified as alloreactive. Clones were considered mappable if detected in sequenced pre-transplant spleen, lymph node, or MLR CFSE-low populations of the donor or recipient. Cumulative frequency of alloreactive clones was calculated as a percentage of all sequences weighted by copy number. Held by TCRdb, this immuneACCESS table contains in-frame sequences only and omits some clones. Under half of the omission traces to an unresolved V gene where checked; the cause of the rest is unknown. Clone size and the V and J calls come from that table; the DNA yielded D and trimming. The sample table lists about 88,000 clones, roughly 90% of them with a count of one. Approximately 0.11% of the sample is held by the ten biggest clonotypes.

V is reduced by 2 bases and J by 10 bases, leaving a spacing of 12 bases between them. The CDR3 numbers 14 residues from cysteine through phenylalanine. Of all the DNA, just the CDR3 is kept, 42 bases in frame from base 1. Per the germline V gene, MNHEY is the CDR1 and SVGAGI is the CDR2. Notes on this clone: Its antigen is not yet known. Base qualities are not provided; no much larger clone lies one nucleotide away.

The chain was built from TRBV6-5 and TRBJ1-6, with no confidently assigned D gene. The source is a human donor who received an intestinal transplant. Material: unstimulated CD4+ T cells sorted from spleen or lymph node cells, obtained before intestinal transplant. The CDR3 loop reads CASSYRGEGSPLHF. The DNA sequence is TGTGCCAGCAGTTACCGGGGAGAAGGGTCACCCCTCCACTTT.